A selection of T cell receptor beta chains follows, all from one sample in a study of blood T cell repertoires in COVID-19. Repertoires were generated with immunoSEQ multiplex PCR, while TCRdb's copy carries only in-frame clones and drops some. The data show about 26,000 clones, with roughly 91% seen just once and around 4.6% held by the top ten. Material for sequencing was peripheral blood. The source of these receptors is a man between 65 and 85 years old with active COVID-19. The CDR3 runs from the conserved cysteine through the conserved F or W. A D gene is named only where the DNA matches it firmly. For some rows the clone size is stated as once, few or many, or as a class when expanded; others skip it.

>NA|TRBV2|TRBJ1-6|TRBD1
TGTGCCAGCAGTGACGAGTCAGGGGGTTCACCCCTCCACTTT
CASSDESGGSPLHF
>once|TRBV9|TRBJ2-5|TRBD2
TGTGCCAGCAGCGGTAGTACCGGACTAGCGGGGCAAGAGACCCAGTACTTC
CASSGSTGLAGQETQYF
>once|TRBV7-9|TRBJ1-2|NA
TGTGCCAGCGTAGGGGGTGGCTATGGCTACACCTTC
CASVGGGYGYTF
>NA|TRBV6-5|TRBJ1-1|NA
TGTGCCAGCAGCGACACTGAAGCTTTCTTT
CASSDTEAFF
>once|TRBV2|TRBJ2-5|NA
TGTGCCAGCAGAGAGCAAGAGACCCAGTACTTC
CASREQETQYF
>NA|TRBV5-4|TRBJ2-1|TRBD1
TGTGCCAGCAGCGAGCAACAGGGGACCAATGAGCAGTTCTTC
CASSEQQGTNEQFF
>NA|TRBV6-2/TRBV6-3|TRBJ1-1|TRBD1
TGTGCCAGCAGTTCCTCGACAGGGACGCCTTTCTTT
CASSSSTGTPFF
>NA|TRBV20-1|TRBJ1-4|TRBD1
TGCAGTGCTAGTTCATACAGGGGAACTAATGAAAAACTGTTTTTT
CSASSYRGTNEKLFF
>NA|TRBV28|TRBJ2-3|NA
TGTGCCAGCAGTTTCGAAACAACAGGGTATGGGTTTTATACGCAGTATTTT
CASSFETTGYGFYTQYF
>NA|TRBV2|TRBJ1-1|TRBD1
TGTGCCAGCAGTAGGGACAGCCAGAACACTGAAGCTTTCTTT
CASSRDSQNTEAFF
>NA|TRBV6-5|TRBJ2-5|TRBD1
TGTGCCAGCAGTCCGACAGGGAGCGAGACCCAGTACTTC
CASSPTGSETQYF
>NA|TRBV19|TRBJ2-4|NA
TGTGCCAGTGGGGACTACAGGGGGGAAAACATTCAGTACTTC
CASGDYRGENIQYF
>NA|TRBV3-1/TRBV3-2|TRBJ1-1|NA
TGTGCCAGCAGCCAAGGTATAATAGAAGCTTTCTTT
CASSQGIIEAFF
>NA|TRBV7-2|TRBJ1-5|TRBD1
TGTGCCAGCAGCGCGGGGGACAGGGGGACTCAGTGGAGCAATCAGCCCCAGCATTTT
CASSAGDRGTQWSNQPQHF
>few|TRBV10-1|TRBJ1-1|NA
TGCGCCAGCAGTGAGTCTAGTGGTTCTGAAGCTTTCTTT
CASSESSGSEAFF
>NA|TRBV7-8|TRBJ1-2|NA
TGTGCCAGCAGCCCGAGCGTTAACCTAGGGGGGGCGGGTGGCTACACCTTC
CASSPSVNLGGAGGYTF
>NA|TRBV7-8|TRBJ2-5|NA
TGTGCCAGCAGCCCGGAGACTGGGTTCCAAGAGACCCAGTACTTC
CASSPETGFQETQYF
>NA|TRBV2|TRBJ1-4|TRBD1
TGTGCCAGGACAGGGAGATCTAATGAAAAACTGTTTTTT
CARTGRSNEKLFF
>NA|TRBV5-1|TRBJ1-2|NA
TGCGCCAGCAGACAGGGTTCTGATTATGGCTACACCTTC
CASRQGSDYGYTF
>NA|TRBV20-1|TRBJ2-3|TRBD2
TGCAGTGCTAGTGGCCTAGCGGGGGCTACTAGCACAGATACGCAGTATTTT
CSASGLAGATSTDTQYF
>NA|TRBV7-8|TRBJ2-5|TRBD1
TGTGCCAGCAGCTTTGGGACAGGGGGGTCCGGAGAGACCCAGTACTTC
CASSFGTGGSGETQYF
>NA|TRBV10-3|TRBJ2-7|NA
TGTGCCATCAGTGAGCGCAGCTCCTACGAGCAGTACTTC
CAISERSSYEQYF
>NA|TRBV29-1|TRBJ2-7|NA
TGCAGCGTCGAGGAACCCCGGCGCTCCGAGCAGTACTTC
CSVEEPRRSEQYF
>NA|TRBV2|TRBJ1-5|TRBD1
TGTGCCAGTAAGACAGGGGGCGGTCAGCCCCAGCATTTT
CASKTGGGQPQHF
>NA|TRBV6-5|TRBJ1-5|TRBD1
TGTGCCAGCAACCTCTCAGGGGGTAGCAATCAGCCCCAGCATTTT
CASNLSGGSNQPQHF
>NA|TRBV7-8|TRBJ2-1|NA
TGTGCCAGCAGCTTAGCAGCAGGGCGATCGCTGGGGAATGAGCAGTTCTTC
CASSLAAGRSLGNEQFF
>NA|TRBV6-6|TRBJ2-3|TRBD1
TGTGCCAGCTGGGCAGGGGGCAGAGATACGCAGTATTTT
CASWAGGRDTQYF
>NA|TRBV5-1|TRBJ1-5|NA
TGCGCCAGCAGCTTGGTTCCGACGGGGGGCAATCAGCCCCAGCATTTT
CASSLVPTGGNQPQHF
>NA|TRBV30|TRBJ2-3|NA
TGTGCCTGGACCGGAATCGGGAGCCGGGGGGATACGCAGTATTTT
CAWTGIGSRGDTQYF
>NA|TRBV3-1/TRBV3-2|TRBJ2-3|NA
TGTGCCAGCAGACACGAATGGGGAGCAGATACGCAGTATTTT
CASRHEWGADTQYF
>NA|TRBV6-2/TRBV6-3|TRBJ1-1|TRBD1
TGTGCCAGCAGTTACGACAGGGGGCGGTTCACTGAAGCTTTCTTT
CASSYDRGRFTEAFF
>NA|TRBV6-5|TRBJ1-5|NA
TGTGCCAGCACCCCGGATACCAGGGGCAATCAGCCCCAGCATTTT
CASTPDTRGNQPQHF
>NA|TRBV11-2|TRBJ2-7|TRBD1
TGTGCCAGCAGCTTAGCCGGGACAGGGGGCCCGTACGAGCAGTACTTC
CASSLAGTGGPYEQYF
>NA|TRBV27|TRBJ1-5|NA
TGTGCCAGCAGTTCCTACAGGGCTGGTCAGCCCCAGCATTTT
CASSSYRAGQPQHF
>few|TRBV5-1|TRBJ2-1|NA
TGCGCCAGCAGCTTGGGGACAGACTTTAGCAATGAGCAGTTCTTC
CASSLGTDFSNEQFF
>NA|TRBV3-1/TRBV3-2|TRBJ1-3|NA
TGTGCCAGCAGCCAAGATCCGGGACAAACAAACACCATATATTTT
CASSQDPGQTNTIYF
>NA|TRBV7-2|TRBJ1-2|TRBD1
TGTGCCAGCAGCACAGGACAGGGCGAGTTCGACTATGGCTACACCTTC
CASSTGQGEFDYGYTF
>NA|TRBV15|TRBJ2-5|TRBD2
TGTGCCACCAGCAGATCAGCGGGGCAAGAGACCCAGTACTTC
CATSRSAGQETQYF
>NA|TRBV7-8|TRBJ1-2|NA
TGTGCCAGCAGCTTAGCCAACTCAGGGGCGCGGGGCTACACCTTC
CASSLANSGARGYTF
>NA|TRBV19|TRBJ2-1|NA
TGTGCCAGTAGTGACAGAAGATTCTCCTACAATGAGCAGTTCTTC
CASSDRRFSYNEQFF